A single sample gave rise to the 22 T cell receptor beta chains below, sequenced in a study of CD8 T cells in ankylosing spondylitis. TCRdb used MiXCR to reprocess the 5' RACE reads, holding one entry per CDR3 protein. The table records 150,000 to 200,000 distinct CDR3 sequences, around a tenth of them present only once. The sample was blood, either unsorted or a sorted T cell fraction (not recorded which). These TCRs come from a male donor with ankylosing spondylitis or in good health (not recorded which).

In this sample, this clonotype turned up many times. The chain recombines TRBV21-1 with TRBJ2-1; TRBD2 reflects the table's D call only, with no check against the DNA. TRBV21-1 is classified as a pseudogene. The CDR3 totals 15 residues. The CDR3 region has the DNA TGTGCCATCGGGGGGGGAAAGAGCTCCTACAATGAGCAGTTCTTC. Translating it yields CAIGGGKSSYNEQFF.

This clonotype was detected many times. No conserved phenylalanine or tryptophan is present at the end of the CDR3, so a read error is the likely explanation. Because the CDR3's place on the DNA is in doubt, the DNA is left out and the CDR3 is given as listed by TCRdb. The rearrangement links TRBV12-3 or TRBV12-4 to TRBJ2-1; TRBD2, as called in the table, went unchecked against the DNA. The CDR3 is 13 residues long, ends included. The CDR3 spells CASSGYPGLAGRV.

This clonotype was recorded at least ten times. This sequence joins TRBV10-2 and TRBJ2-7, with D uncertain. V was trimmed by 1 base and J by 4 bases, leaving 8 bases between them. Germline assignment: CDR1 WSHSY and CDR2 SAAADI. CDR3 length: 13 amino acids. CDR3 sequence: CASSEFPRYEQYF. The CDR3 DNA is TGCGCCAGCAGTGAGTTCCCTCGATACGAGCAGTACTTC.

The chain carries TRBV7-6 and TRBJ1-1, with a weak D call TRBD1 (6 bases). The CDR3 consists of 14 residues. Germline V lookup: CDR1 SGHVS, CDR2 FNYEAQ. The V gene lost 2 bases and the J gene lost 6 bases, with 13 bases spanning the gap. In nucleotides, the CDR3 is TGTGCCAGCAGCTTATCTCAGGGGAATTCTGAAGCTTTCTTT. Its translation is CASSLSQGNSEAFF.

The table lists this clonotype with many counts. CDR3 coding DNA: TGCAGTGCTAGAGAGGTGGCCAGCCTACTTGATGAAAAACTGTTTTTT. Amino acid sequence: CSAREVASLLDEKLFF. V usage is TRBV20-1 and J usage is TRBJ1-4; D call uncertain. Deletions cut 0 bases from V and 6 bases from J, with 17 bases between. CDR3 length: 16 residues. The V gene's germline CDR1 is DFQATT and CDR2 SNEGSKA (reference sequence).

This clonotype was recorded at least ten times. The rearrangement joins TRBV5-6 to TRBJ2-1; D perhaps matches TRBD2 (5 bases). CDR3 length equals 13 residues. V shed 1 base and J shed 8 bases, with 10 bases lying between them. Germline loops: CDR1 SGHDT, CDR2 YYEEEE. CDR3 in amino acids: CASSLMTIHEQFF. The CDR3 DNA sequence: TGTGCCAGCAGCTTGATGACTATCCATGAGCAGTTCTTC.

A word on this clonotype: The junction shows a germline mismatch at one end, possibly a read error. For the CDR3, the DNA is TGTGCCAGCAGTTCAGACAGGAAAGGCTCACCCCTCTACTTT. It is translated as CASSSDRKGSPLYF. The chain employs TRBV28 and TRBJ1-6; maybe TRBD1 (6 bases). Germline V gene data show CDR1 as MDHEN and CDR2 as SYDVKM. The CDR3 runs 14 residues.

The rearrangement links TRBV6-5 to TRBJ1-6; 9 nucleotides agree with TRBD1. CDR3 size: 17 residues. J gave up 9 bases and V 6 bases, and 15 bases lay outside the gene matches. Germline V gives CDR1 MNHEY, CDR2 SVGAGI. CDR3 sequence (DNA): TGTGCCAGCAGCTACGTCCCGGGACAGGGCCGCGCTTCACCCCTCCACTTT. Its translation is CASSYVPGQGRASPLHF.

This clonotype has at least ten counts. The genes are TRBV12-3 or TRBV12-4 and TRBJ2-7; 7 bases fit TRBD1. CDR3 length: 15 amino acids. V trimming: 2 bases; J trimming: 3 bases; junction bases outside the gene matches: 7. CDR3: CASSLPRTGYYEQYF. CDR3 bases: TGTGCCAGCAGTTTACCCCGGACAGGCTACTACGAGCAGTACTTC.

This clonotype was recorded many times. V is TRBV5-1 and J is TRBJ2-7; 11 positions agree with TRBD1. This CDR3 spans 16 amino acids. The germline V gene encodes CDR1 SGHRS and CDR2 YFSETQ. Unmatched junction bases numbered 8, after V lost 4 bases and J lost 2 bases. CDR3 residues: CASSGGTGGTTYEQYF. CDR3 DNA sequence: TGCGCCAGCAGCGGGGGGACAGGGGGTACTACCTACGAGCAGTACTTC.

This clonotype was observed a few times. The rearrangement links TRBV4-1 to TRBJ2-1; no clear D. The CDR3 loop spans 16 amino acids. CDR1 and CDR2 from the germline V gene are MGHRA and YSYEKL. With 0 bases removed from V and 5 bases from J, the gap between germline ends came to 14 bases. The chain's CDR3 is CASSQDPLNGHNEQFF. CDR3 DNA: TGCGCCAGCAGCCAAGATCCACTCAATGGACACAATGAGCAGTTCTTC.

This clonotype has at least ten counts. The chain combines TRBV20-1 with TRBJ2-3; 8 bases line up with TRBD2. CDR1 and CDR2 from the germline V gene are DFQATT and SNEGSKA (reference sequence). The junction had 12 bases not matched to a gene; V was cut back by 8 bases and J by 5 bases. The CDR3 spans 14 residues. This chain's CDR3 is CSIERGTTRDTQYF. The CDR3 DNA reads as TGCAGTATTGAGCGGGGGACAACGAGAGATACGCAGTATTTT.

Turning to this clonotype: A much larger clone differs from this one at a single base, so this may be a read error. The chain combines TRBV5-6 with TRBJ1-2; D is unclear. Trimming stripped 10 bases from V and 12 bases from J, with 25 bases between. CDR3 length: 13 residues. Germline V gives CDR1 SGHDT, CDR2 YYEEEE. The CDR3 DNA is TGTGCCGGCATACACAGAAGGACGGCCCGCAACACCTTC. This sequence encodes CAGIHRRTARNTF.

This clonotype was found many times. This rearrangement joins TRBV12-3 or TRBV12-4 to TRBJ1-1, with TRBD1 matching over 7 bases. V lost 1 base, J lost 6 bases, and 14 bases stayed unmatched. The CDR3 is made up of 17 amino acids. The CDR3, as DNA: TGTGCCAGCAGTTTAGGAGGGGGCACCAGCCGAACGGCTGAAGCTTTCTTT. Translating gives CASSLGGGTSRTAEAFF.

This clonotype came up many times. This chain links TRBV6-5 with TRBJ1-2; 8 positions match TRBD1. V was pared by 8 bases and J by 3 bases, with 2 bases of the junction left unmatched. Germline V CDR1 and CDR2: MNHEY, SVGAGI. The CDR3 length is 12 residues. CDR3 in DNA: TGTGCCAGCGGACAGGGCGACTATGGCTACACCTTC. Translating gives CASGQGDYGYTF.

This clonotype came up a few times. The chain carries TRBV12-3 or TRBV12-4 and TRBJ2-5; D perhaps matches TRBD2 (6 bases). The V and J ends lost 7 bases and 5 bases respectively, with 17 bases between them. This CDR3 contains 14 residues. The CDR3 spells CASNPGLLKETQYF. Here the CDR3 DNA reads TGTGCCAGCAACCCGGGACTCCTTAAGGAGACCCAGTACTTC.

This chain uses TRBV15 with TRBJ2-7, with D uncertain. In germline, CDR1 is LNHNV, CDR2 YYDKDF (reference sequence). Trimming removed 2 bases from V and 0 bases from J, with 8 bases in between. This CDR3 comprises 14 residues. Here the CDR3 DNA reads TGTGCCACCAGCAGACCACCTCTCTCCTACGAGCAGTACTTC. Its translation is CATSRPPLSYEQYF. The complete variable domain, with remaining parts taken from reference TRBV15 and TRBJ2-7, reads DAMVIQNPRYQVTQFGKPVTLSCSQTLNHNVMYWYQQKSSQAPKLLFHYYDKDFNNEADTPDNFQSRRPNTSFCFLDIRSPGLGDTAMYLCATSRPPLSYEQYFGPGTRLTVT.

This clonotype occurred a few times. The chain carries TRBV7-2 and TRBJ2-7, with D possibly being TRBD1 (5 bases). Between the trimmed V and J ends, which lost 4 bases and 2 bases, there was a span of 9 bases. Germline-derived CDR1 and CDR2 are SGHTA and FQGNSA. The CDR3 contains 13 residues. This CDR3 is CASSSGKTYEQYF. CDR3 in DNA: TGTGCCAGCAGCTCAGGGAAGACCTACGAGCAGTACTTC.

This clonotype was picked up a small number of times. The chain has TRBV7-9 and TRBJ2-5; D call uncertain. This CDR3 spans 15 amino acids. The V gene's germline CDR1 is SEHNR and CDR2 FQNEAQ (reference sequence). V lost 0 bases, J lost 2 bases, and 10 bases lay in between. The CDR3 region has the DNA TGTGCCAGCAGCTTAGCCCACGGTGGGCAAGAGACCCAGTACTTC. It translates to CASSLAHGGQETQYF.

The chain combines TRBV19 with TRBJ1-1; D gene unclear. Trimming took 4 bases from V and 2 from J, leaving 8 bases between them. CDR1 LNHDA and CDR2 SQIVND come from the germline V gene (reference sequence). This CDR3 has 13 amino acids. This CDR3 is CASSTTLNTEAFF. The CDR3 DNA reads TGTGCCAGTAGTACCACATTAAACACTGAAGCTTTCTTT.

Only a few counts were recorded for this clonotype. The gene calls are TRBV5-1 and TRBJ2-1; D perhaps matches TRBD1 (6 bases). Germline V lookup: CDR1 SGHRS, CDR2 YFSETQ. The CDR3 is 12 amino acids. The ends were cut back, 3 bases at V and 9 bases at J, with 10 bases in the middle. The CDR3 region is CASSSGRGEQFF. Here the CDR3 DNA reads TGCGCCAGCAGCTCCGGCAGGGGTGAGCAGTTCTTC.

This clonotype was counted at least ten times. The genes are TRBV12-3 or TRBV12-4 and TRBJ1-1, with D hard to call. The ends were cut back, 5 bases at V and 6 bases at J, with 13 bases in the middle. This CDR3 is 13 amino acids long. The CDR3 coding sequence is TGTGCCAGCAGTGCGACTGGAAGGGCTGAAGCTTTCTTT. Its translation: CASSATGRAEAFF.